Presented here are 6 T cell receptor beta chains from one specimen sequenced in a study of blood T cell repertoires in COVID-19 (dated by TCRdb to about 2020). Libraries were constructed by the immunoSEQ multiplex PCR assay. The table was pulled from immuneACCESS by TCRdb, which kept in-frame rearrangements only. Such tables lose some clones; where checked, under half of the loss comes from unresolved V genes, and the rest has no known cause. The sample profile shows fewer than 350,000 clones; approximately 80% of them were found once. Clones ranked in the top ten supply 2.5% to 3% of the sample. Sequenced sample: peripheral blood. These receptor sequences come from a woman in her sixties or seventies with active or convalescent COVID-19.

The DNA for the CDR3 is TGCGCCAGCAGCCCCTTAGCGGGGGAGAACACCGGGGAGCTGTTTTTT. Translated, it gives CASSPLAGENTGELFF. The chain is built from TRBV4-3 and TRBJ2-2; TRBD2 aligns across 9 bases. Losses at the gene ends were 4 bases for V and 1 base for J; bases not matched to a gene: 4. From germline, CDR1 is LGHNA and CDR2 YSLEER. The CDR3 is 16 residues long.

The chain recombines TRBV7-9 with TRBJ1-2, with TRBD1 as a possible D gene (5 bases). CDR3 length equals 13 residues. CDR1 SEHNR and CDR2 FQNEAQ come from the germline V gene (reference sequence). V lost 4 bases and J lost 4, with 10 bases in between. CDR3 DNA: TGTGCCAGCAGCTCACCTCAGGGCTATGGCTACACCTTC. Its protein product is CASSSPQGYGYTF.

The rearrangement links TRBV11-2 to TRBJ2-5; unclear D gene. Trimming took off 4 bases at V and 5 bases at J, with 11 bases between the two ends. CDR1 is SGHAT, CDR2 FQNNGV, per germline. This CDR3 region has 13 residues. The CDR3 DNA sequence: TGTGCCAGCAGCTCTACCGTCTCGGAGACCCAGTACTTC. It encodes CASSSTVSETQYF.

This clone was seen just once. This chain joins TRBV24-1 and TRBJ2-3; the match to TRBD2 covers 7 bases. The junction had 6 bases not matched to a gene; V was cut back by 3 bases and J by 4 bases. The CDR3 contains 15 residues. Germline V lookup: CDR1 KGHDR, CDR2 SFDVKD. As DNA, the CDR3 is TGTGCCACCAGTGATAACGTGGGGGGGGCAGATACGCAGTATTTT. Translating it yields CATSDNVGGADTQYF.

This clone was detected a few times. The chain links TRBV12-5 to TRBJ2-7, with D uncertain. V shed 2 bases and J shed 4 bases, with 3 bases lying between them. The CDR3 spans 11 residues. Germline-derived CDR1 and CDR2 are LGHNT and FRNRAP. The CDR3 nucleotides read TGTGCTAGTGGTTTGACATACGAGCAGTACTTC. Amino acids: CASGLTYEQYF. The entire variable domain, with the rest obtained from reference TRBV12-5 and TRBJ2-7, is as follows: DARVTQTPRHKVTEMGQEVTMRCQPILGHNTVFWYRQTMMQGLELLAYFRNRAPLDDSGMPKDRFSAEMPDATLATLKIQPSEPRDSAVYFCASGLTYEQYFGPGTRLTVT.

The rearrangement links TRBV18 to TRBJ2-3, with D possibly matching TRBD2 (5 bases). V lost 1 base to trimming and J lost 6 bases, with 5 bases between them. The CDR3 length is 12 residues. The germline V gene encodes CDR1 KGHSH and CDR2 LQKENI. DNA for the CDR3: TGTGCCAGCTCACCACGAGGGGATACGCAGTATTTT. Translation: CASSPRGDTQYF.